These T cell receptor beta chains were read from a single sample in a study of identical twins. TCRdb reprocessed the 5' RACE reads with MiXCR, giving one entry per CDR3 protein. The sample holds about 210,000 distinct CDR3 sequences, about a tenth seen once. Sequencing input: memory (CD45RO+) T cells sorted from blood. The receptor set was obtained from a woman younger than 30 in good health. Each CDR3 is given with its conserved first and last residue. D genes are given only for firm matches. Rows may omit the clone size; those that give it use once, few, many or a size class.

j_gene: TRBJ1-6; d_gene: NA; abundance: many; v_gene: TRBV5-1; CDR3aa: CASSPRDNAPLHF; CDR3nt: TGCGCCAGCAGCCCCCGGGACAACGCACCCCTCCACTTT
j_gene: TRBJ1-2; d_gene: NA; abundance: many; v_gene: TRBV12-3/TRBV12-4; CDR3aa: CASSFQDYGYTF; CDR3nt: TGTGCCAGCAGTTTTCAGGACTATGGCTACACCTTC
j_gene: TRBJ2-1; d_gene: NA; abundance: NA; v_gene: TRBV9; CDR3aa: CASSATGGQAVYNEQFF; CDR3nt: TGTGCCAGCAGCGCCACGGGGGGACAGGCGGTCTACAATGAGCAGTTCTTC
j_gene: TRBJ1-6; d_gene: TRBD1; abundance: many; v_gene: TRBV5-1; CDR3aa: CASSPQGMHSPLHF; CDR3nt: TGCGCCAGCAGCCCACAGGGGATGCATTCACCCCTCCACTTT
j_gene: TRBJ1-5; d_gene: TRBD1; abundance: NA; v_gene: TRBV10-3; CDR3aa: CAIRPGQNQPQHF; CDR3nt: TGTGCCATCAGGCCGGGACAGAATCAGCCCCAGCATTTT
j_gene: TRBJ1-1; d_gene: NA; abundance: few; v_gene: TRBV12-3/TRBV12-4; CDR3aa: CASSLRHLLAEAFF; CDR3nt: TGTGCCAGCAGTTTAAGACATCTGTTAGCTGAAGCTTTCTTT
j_gene: TRBJ1-1; d_gene: TRBD1; abundance: NA; v_gene: TRBV27; CDR3aa: CASSGTGPNTEAFF; CDR3nt: TGTGCCAGCAGCGGGACAGGGCCTAACACTGAAGCTTTCTTT
j_gene: TRBJ2-1; d_gene: TRBD2; abundance: few; v_gene: TRBV20-1; CDR3aa: CSARDFGLAGYNEQFF; CDR3nt: TGCAGTGCTAGAGACTTCGGACTAGCGGGGTACAATGAGCAGTTCTTC
j_gene: TRBJ2-2; d_gene: TRBD2; abundance: few; v_gene: TRBV4-3; CDR3aa: CASSQDASGTGELFF; CDR3nt: TGCGCCAGCAGCCAAGATGCTAGCGGGACCGGGGAGCTGTTTTTT
j_gene: TRBJ2-1; d_gene: NA; abundance: NA; v_gene: TRBV6-6; CDR3aa: CAAAYKGDEQFF; CDR3nt: TGTGCTGCGGCGTATAAAGGCGATGAGCAGTTCTTC
j_gene: TRBJ2-3; d_gene: NA; abundance: many; v_gene: TRBV20-1; CDR3aa: CSARVFGGSTDTQYF; CDR3nt: TGCAGTGCTAGAGTTTTCGGAGGATCCACAGATACGCAGTATTTT
j_gene: TRBJ2-7; d_gene: TRBD2; abundance: NA; v_gene: TRBV6-2/TRBV6-3; CDR3aa: CASRTTSGNYEQYF; CDR3nt: TGTGCCAGCAGAACGACTAGCGGTAACTACGAGCAGTACTTC
j_gene: TRBJ2-1; d_gene: NA; abundance: NA; v_gene: TRBV20-1; CDR3aa: CSASAGGNYNEQFF; CDR3nt: TGCAGTGCTAGCGCAGGCGGCAACTACAATGAGCAGTTCTTC
j_gene: TRBJ1-2; d_gene: NA; abundance: NA; v_gene: TRBV12-3/TRBV12-4; CDR3aa: CASSLGGREYGYTF; CDR3nt: TGTGCCAGCAGTTTAGGAGGGAGGGAGTATGGCTACACCTTC
j_gene: TRBJ1-1; d_gene: NA; abundance: NA; v_gene: TRBV7-9; CDR3aa: CASSGEYTEAFF; CDR3nt: TGTGCCAGCAGCGGAGAATACACTGAAGCTTTCTTT
j_gene: TRBJ1-2; d_gene: TRBD1; abundance: many; v_gene: TRBV20-1; CDR3aa: CSASTGEVGYTF; CDR3nt: TGCAGTGCTTCTACAGGGGAGGTCGGCTACACCTTC
j_gene: TRBJ2-7; d_gene: TRBD2; abundance: once; v_gene: TRBV9; CDR3aa: CASSVSGGSSYEQYF; CDR3nt: TGTGCCAGCAGCGTATCGGGGGGTAGCTCCTACGAGCAGTACTTC
j_gene: TRBJ2-7; d_gene: NA; abundance: few; v_gene: TRBV19; CDR3aa: CASSIITESEQYF; CDR3nt: TGTGCCAGTAGTATTATTACGGAGAGCGAGCAGTACTTC
j_gene: TRBJ2-3; d_gene: NA; abundance: many; v_gene: TRBV12-3/TRBV12-4; CDR3aa: CASSFWGEGADTQYF; CDR3nt: TGTGCCAGCAGTTTTTGGGGGGAAGGGGCAGATACGCAGTATTTT
j_gene: TRBJ2-7; d_gene: NA; abundance: few; v_gene: TRBV20-1; CDR3aa: CSARAPIDSYEQYF; CDR3nt: TGCAGTGCTAGAGCCCCGATAGATTCCTACGAGCAGTACTTC
j_gene: TRBJ2-7; d_gene: TRBD1; abundance: few; v_gene: TRBV29-1; CDR3aa: CSAAPQGAGYEQYF; CDR3nt: TGCAGCGCCGCGCCGCAGGGGGCGGGCTACGAGCAGTACTTC
j_gene: TRBJ2-1; d_gene: TRBD2; abundance: few; v_gene: TRBV30; CDR3aa: CAWTPGTSWYNEQFF; CDR3nt: TGTGCCTGGACCCCCGGGACTAGCTGGTACAATGAGCAGTTCTTC
j_gene: TRBJ1-1; d_gene: NA; abundance: many; v_gene: TRBV29-1; CDR3aa: CSVSPGQNTEAFF; CDR3nt: TGCAGCGTTAGTCCCGGACAGAACACTGAAGCTTTCTTT
j_gene: TRBJ2-7; d_gene: TRBD2; abundance: NA; v_gene: TRBV5-1; CDR3aa: CASDSGSSNEQYF; CDR3nt: TGCGCTAGTGATAGCGGGAGTAGTAACGAGCAGTACTTC
j_gene: TRBJ1-1; d_gene: NA; abundance: NA; v_gene: TRBV29-1; CDR3aa: CSVEGRFEAFF; CDR3nt: TGCAGCGTGGAGGGACGGTTTGAAGCTTTCTTT
j_gene: TRBJ2-6; d_gene: TRBD2; abundance: NA; v_gene: TRBV12-3/TRBV12-4; CDR3aa: CASSLVAGAGANVLTF; CDR3nt: TGTGCCAGCAGTTTGGTCGCGGGAGCTGGGGCCAACGTCCTGACTTTC
j_gene: TRBJ2-1; d_gene: TRBD2; abundance: NA; v_gene: TRBV28; CDR3aa: CASSVISGGALNEQFF; CDR3nt: TGTGCCAGCAGTGTAATTAGCGGGGGGGCCCTCAATGAGCAGTTCTTC